This TCR beta chain was sequenced in a study of shared clonotypes between healthy human individuals. The wider study: Per-donor plates numbered three CD4 naive, three CD4 memory, two CD8 naive and one CD8 memory. Overall study results and limits: Larger estimated richness was generally seen in naive subsets than in memory subsets. Clonotypes not shared had lower generation probabilities than those common to all four donors.

In the case of this clone: Antigen specificity is unknown.

The V and J ends lost 2 bases and 8 bases, in that order; junction bases with no gene match: 10. Germline V gene lookup returns CDR1 SGHTA and CDR2 FQGNSA. The CDR3 totals 15 residues. The protocol was immunoSEQ multiplex PCR, while the TCRdb copy is restricted to in-frame clones and leaves out a portion. The profile shows some 1,600,000 clones, approximately 98% of them singletons. Participating donors were healthy, HIV-negative adults free of recent acute infections or vaccinations. Sequences were obtained from naive CD4+ T cells sorted from blood. Noted subset: CD45RA+ positively selected. The chain uses TRBV7-2 and TRBJ1-2, with 8 bases that match TRBD1. The source of this sequence is a man under 40 in good health. CDR3 region: CASSLRDQGARGYTF. In nucleotides, the CDR3 is TGTGCCAGCAGCTTACGGGACCAGGGGGCGCGAGGCTACACCTTC.